The T cell receptor (beta chain) described here comes from a study of blood T cell repertoires in COVID-19. Some clones are missing from TCRdb's copy, which holds only in-frame ones; the method was immunoSEQ multiplex PCR. The table includes some 83,000 clones, around nine tenths detected once. V gave up 7 bases and J gave up 4 bases; unmatched junction bases: 4. The CDR3 sequence is 13 residues long. Germline-derived CDR1 and CDR2 are LNHDA and SQIVND (reference sequence). The origin of this receptor is a man of 80 years or more with active or convalescent COVID-19. Input material: peripheral blood. The chain combines TRBV19 with TRBJ2-1; 7 bases agree with TRBD1. CDR3 sequence reads: CASIGTDYNEQFF. Here the CDR3 DNA reads TGTGCCAGTATAGGGACAGATTACAATGAGCAGTTCTTC.